Shown below are 21 T cell receptor beta chains from a single sample sequenced in a study of T-cell reconstitution after alpha-beta-depleted transplantation in children. A TCRbeta library incorporating unique molecular identifiers was prepared. TCRdb fed the PCR reads into MiXCR, producing one record per CDR3 protein. The sample has 250,000 to 300,000 distinct CDR3 sequences; 11% are singletons. The specimen comprised peripheral blood, sampled 180 days after TCRalphabeta/CD19-depleted stem cell transplant. Receptors were obtained from a male patient aged 2 to 9 who had a stem cell transplant for chronic granulomatous disease, so the T cells may come from the graft donor.

The chain links TRBV4-1 to TRBJ2-1; TRBD1 matches 7 bases. This CDR3 spans 16 amino acids. J was trimmed by 2 bases and V by 3 bases; bases with no gene match: 7. The germline V gene has CDR1 MGHRA and CDR2 YSYEKL. The CDR3 region is CASSHIGRGTYNEQFF. The CDR3 coding sequence is TGCGCCAGCAGCCACATCGGCAGGGGGACCTACAATGAGCAGTTCTTC.

About this clonotype itself: A read error may be the cause here, since a much bigger clone is one base away. The V gene is TRBV5-1, the J gene TRBJ2-3; 13 bases fit TRBD2. The CDR3 is 22 amino acids. Germline lookup yields CDR1 SGHRS and CDR2 YFSETQ. With V trimmed by 2 bases and J by 4 bases, 22 bases remained unmatched. CDR3 sequence: CASSLDGTGSGLAGAFADTQYF. CDR3 nucleotides: TGCGCCAGCAGCTTAGACGGGACAGGGAGTGGACTAGCGGGGGCTTTTGCAGATACGCAGTATTTT.

This clonotype has a count of ten or more. The chain carries TRBV5-1 and TRBJ2-1, with D possibly TRBD2 on 6 matching bases. V was pared by 6 bases and J by 8 bases, with 18 bases between. CDR1 is SGHRS and CDR2 is YFSETQ in the germline V gene. This CDR3 contains 14 residues. For the CDR3, the DNA is TGCGCCAGCACCGGAGGGTGGCGTGGGGATGAGCAGTTCTTC. It codes for CASTGGWRGDEQFF.

In its sample, this clonotype was seen many times. V gene TRBV10-3 combines with J gene TRBJ2-1, with TRBD1 as a possible D gene (5 bases). The CDR3 spans 15 residues. Trimming took off 6 bases at V and 2 bases at J, with 14 bases between the two ends. The germline gives CDR1 ENHRY, CDR2 SYGVKD. The DNA of the CDR3 is TGTGCCATCAGCCCCAGGGTCGGCACCTACAATGAGCAGTTCTTC. Amino acid sequence: CAISPRVGTYNEQFF.

This clonotype was observed at least ten times. The genes are TRBV5-1 and TRBJ2-7, with D perhaps matching TRBD1 (6 bases). Trimming cost V 2 bases and J 5 bases, with 11 bases left between them. The germline V gene has CDR1 SGHRS and CDR2 YFSETQ. The CDR3 totals 13 residues. CDR3 region: CASSFGRGNEQYF. CDR3 DNA: TGCGCCAGCAGCTTCGGCAGGGGCAACGAGCAGTACTTC.

This clonotype was detected many times. V gene TRBV5-1 combines with J gene TRBJ2-7, with 7 positions matching TRBD1. This CDR3 spans 14 amino acids. J lost 7 bases, V lost 4 bases, and 11 bases had no gene match. Germline V gene data show CDR1 as SGHRS and CDR2 as YFSETQ. CDR3 sequence (DNA): TGCGCCAGCAGCCCGGGGACAGTTGCTTGGGAGCAGTACTTC. It translates to CASSPGTVAWEQYF.

A word on this clonotype: Given a much more abundant clone one base away, this may be a read error. The CDR3: CSTYRGPRKNTEAFF. The CDR3 DNA is TGCAGCACATACAGGGGGCCCAGGAAGAACACTGAAGCTTTCTTT. This rearrangement joins TRBV29-1 to TRBJ1-1, with 9 bases lining up with TRBD1. Germline values: CDR1 SQVTM, CDR2 ANQGSEA. The CDR3 consists of 15 residues. V gave up 8 bases and J gave up 1 base; unmatched junction bases: 11.

This clonotype has a count of ten or more. The CDR3, as DNA: TGCAGTGCTAGCAGGACTCCCTACGAGCAGTACTTC. This codes for CSASRTPYEQYF. The genes are TRBV20-1 and TRBJ2-7; tentative D call: TRBD2 (5 bases). CDR3 length equals 12 residues. The germline V gene encodes CDR1 DFQATT and CDR2 SNEGSKA (reference sequence). The ends were cut back, 3 bases at V and 2 bases at J, with 8 bases in the middle.

There are many counts of this clonotype. This chain joins TRBV5-6 and TRBJ2-2; D gene ambiguous. The CDR3 has 13 amino acids. Between the trimmed V and J ends, which lost 1 base and 5 bases, there was a span of 6 bases. The germline CDR1 and CDR2 sequences are SGHDT and YYEEEE. The CDR3 bases are TGTGCCAGCAGCTTGACAGAGACCGGGGAGCTGTTTTTT. The encoded protein is CASSLTETGELFF.

This clonotype was recorded many times. The chain uses TRBV25-1 and TRBJ2-3; 14 positions agree with TRBD2. The junction had 7 bases not matched to a gene; V was cut back by 3 bases and J by 2 bases. Germline V gene sequence: CDR1 MGHDK, CDR2 SYGVNS. The length of the CDR3 is 18 residues. The CDR3 sequence: CASSELSGLAGATDTQYF. CDR3 DNA: TGTGCCAGCAGTGAGCTCTCGGGACTAGCGGGGGCCACAGATACGCAGTATTTT.

This clonotype was observed once. One end of the junction does not line up with germline, which may come from a read error. The V call is TRBV7-8, the J call TRBJ1-2; D not certain. Per the germline V gene, CDR1 is SGHVS and CDR2 is FQNEAQ. This CDR3 has 13 residues. Here the CDR3 reads CAGSPDQPWGYTF. The CDR3 DNA reads TGTGCCGGCAGCCCTGACCAGCCCTGGGGCTACACCTTC.

The chain uses TRBV20-1 and TRBJ1-5, with 7 bases matching TRBD1. The germline gives CDR1 DFQATT, CDR2 SNEGSKA (reference sequence). The V segment lost 5 bases and the J segment 6 bases; nucleotides outside the gene matches: 7. The CDR3 is 13 amino acids. CDR3 DNA sequence: TGCAGTGCTCGACAGGGTCAGGGTCAGCCCCAGCATTTT. This sequence encodes CSARQGQGQPQHF.

This clonotype was counted many times. The chain uses TRBV5-1 and TRBJ2-5; D may match TRBD1 or TRBD2 (5 bases each). The ends were cut back, 3 bases at V and 1 base at J, with 10 bases in the middle. Germline V CDR1 and CDR2: SGHRS, YFSETQ. This CDR3 has 14 residues. For the CDR3, the DNA is TGCGCCAGCAGCTCGGGGACCCCCCAAGAGACCCAGTACTTC. The encoded protein is CASSSGTPQETQYF.

J is TRBJ2-3 and V is TRBV4-2; perhaps D is TRBD1 or TRBD2 (6 bases each). This CDR3 is built from 20 residues. Germline lookup yields CDR1 LGHNA and CDR2 YNFKEQ. The germline V and J ends were trimmed by 5 bases and 0 bases, with 27 bases remaining between them. Here the CDR3 reads CASSSFPGAQWGRSTDTQYF. The CDR3, as DNA: TGTGCCAGCAGCAGTTTCCCGGGGGCGCAGTGGGGGCGAAGCACAGATACGCAGTATTTT.

In its sample, this clonotype was seen many times. The V gene is TRBV15, the J gene TRBJ1-5; 8 positions match TRBD1. In germline, CDR1 is LNHNV, CDR2 YYDKDF (reference sequence). Trimming cost V 1 base and J 7 bases; bases outside gene matches: 3. The CDR3 totals 14 residues. The CDR3, as DNA: TGTGCCACCAGCAGAGGACAGGGGTACCAGCCCCAGCATTTT. Translated, it gives CATSRGQGYQPQHF.

In the case of this clonotype: Being one base from a much bigger clone, this may be a read error. The CDR3 end shows no conserved phenylalanine or tryptophan, and so a read error is likely. This chain links TRBV20-1 with TRBJ2-7, with a weak D call TRBD1 (5 bases). Germline CDR1 is DFQATT and CDR2 is SNEGSKA (reference sequence). The CDR3 is 12 residues long. V was pared by 2 bases and J by 3 bases, with 8 bases between. This chain's CDR3 is CSARTGVYEQYL. CDR3 bases: TGCAGTGCTAGAACAGGAGTCTACGAGCAGTACTTG.

This clonotype came up a few times. The rearrangement links TRBV2 to TRBJ1-6; D is undetermined. The CDR3 is 13 amino acids. Germline V gene data show CDR1 as SNHLY and CDR2 as FYNNEI. The V end lost 4 bases, the J end lost 8 bases, and 9 bases lay between the germline ends. The CDR3 spells CASSVSPYSPLHF. The CDR3 region has the DNA TGTGCCAGCAGTGTCTCCCCCTATTCACCCCTCCACTTT.

A note on this clonotype: A much bigger clone sits one base away, suggesting this may be a read error. V usage is TRBV14 and J usage is TRBJ1-3; tentatively, D is TRBD1 (6 bases). V lost 2 bases to trimming and J lost 10 bases, with 21 bases between them. CDR1 and CDR2 (germline): SGHDN, FVKESK. The CDR3 extends over 16 amino acids. The CDR3 spells CASSQHGVPRGRTIYF. The CDR3 nucleotides are TGTGCCAGCAGCCAACATGGAGTCCCCAGGGGAAGGACCATATATTTT.

Comments on this clonotype: This may stem from a read error, because a much larger clone lies one nucleotide away. The chain uses TRBV29-1 and TRBJ2-2; D is perhaps TRBD1 (6 bases). This CDR3 is built from 13 residues. Germline-derived CDR1 and CDR2 are SQVTM and ANQGSEA. In DNA, the CDR3 is TGCAGCGCCTCTACAGGGCTCGCCGGGGATCTGTTTTTT. Protein sequence: CSASTGLAGDLFF.

V is TRBV6-1 and J is TRBJ2-1, with 7 bases aligning to TRBD1. Germline values: CDR1 MNHNS, CDR2 SASEGT. This CDR3 has 14 residues. J lost 4 bases, V lost 10 bases, and 10 bases had no gene match. Written as DNA, the CDR3 is TGTGCCATACGAACAGGGGTAAGGTACAATGAGCAGTTCTTC. Translation: CAIRTGVRYNEQFF.

The table lists this clonotype with many counts. The chain recombines TRBV20-1 with TRBJ1-1; D unresolved. Germline assignment: CDR1 DFQATT and CDR2 SNEGSKA (reference sequence). CDR3 size: 13 residues. V was pared by 3 bases and J by 3 bases, with 11 bases between. CDR3 protein: CSASRRPDTEAFF. The CDR3 nucleotides read TGCAGTGCTAGCCGGCGGCCCGACACTGAAGCTTTCTTT.